The clone carrying this T cell receptor (beta chain) was counted once. The antigen is not known. The data stem from a study of cytomegalovirus exposure and HLA in healthy donors. CDR1 LNHDA and CDR2 SQIVND come from the germline V gene (reference sequence). With 1 base removed from V and 0 bases from J, the gap between germline ends came to 13 bases. This CDR3 region has 17 residues. Regarding the study as a whole: Follow-up analysis found HLA locus-dependent TCR association rates, highest for DRB1 and lowest for HLA-C.

Researchers ran the PCR with 60 Vbeta and 13 Jbeta primers. The table came from immunoSEQ multiplex PCR; TCRdb's copy has only in-frame clones and leaves some out. The table lists under 300,000 clones, 80% to 90% of them singletons, with 1.5% to 2.5% in the top ten. Sequencing was performed on PBMCs. The clonotype comes from a woman between 40 and 55 years old in good health and CMV-seropositive. This chain uses TRBV19 with TRBJ2-1; a weak D match, TRBD2 (6 bases). The CDR3 DNA reads TGTGCCAGTAGTATAGTGTACGGGCGGGGCTCCTACAATGAGCAGTTCTTC. Protein sequence: CASSIVYGRGSYNEQFF.